The 19 T cell receptor beta chains in this list originate from one sample, sequenced in a study of T cell repertoires in cytomegalovirus infection. Which antigens these TCRs recognize remains unknown. MiXCR was run by TCRdb on the reads, yielding one entry per CDR3 protein. The table has approximately 600,000 distinct CDR3 sequences, approximately 40% seen once. The source material was cultured PBMCs, sampled from culture after CMV antigen stimulation. These receptors were obtained from a human donor in good health (CMV status not recorded). Some clones in this sample may be carry-over from other donors' samples.

This clonotype was seen only a few times. The chain joins TRBV12-3 or TRBV12-4 to TRBJ1-5, with unresolved D. The CDR3 is made up of 15 amino acids. V lost 6 bases, J lost 0 bases, and 12 bases lay in between. The CDR3 DNA follows: TGTGCCAGCAGCCCGACTGAGACTAGCAATCAGCCCCAGCATTTT. Its translation: CASSPTETSNQPQHF.

The V gene is TRBV20-1, the J gene TRBJ2-6; D gene uncertain. The V and J ends lost 0 bases and 0 bases respectively, with 9 bases between them. Looked up from germline, CDR1 is DFQATT and CDR2 is SNEGSKA (reference sequence). This CDR3 comprises 16 residues. CDR3 nucleotides: TGCAGTGCTAGAGAGTGGGCCCGCTCTGGGGCCAACGTCCTGACTTTC. This translates into CSAREWARSGANVLTF.

A note on this clonotype: With a much larger clone just one base away, this may be a read error. The chain has TRBV5-6 and TRBJ1-6; 10 bases agree with TRBD1. Germline CDR1 is SGHDT and CDR2 is YYEEEE. After removal of 2 bases from V and 9 bases from J, the junction contained 2 bases not matched to a gene. CDR3 length: 14 amino acids. This CDR3 is CASSFDRGPSPLHF. CDR3 nucleotides: TGTGCCAGCAGCTTCGACAGGGGGCCTTCACCCCTCCACTTT.

There are a few counts of this clonotype. V is TRBV4-2 and J is TRBJ2-3; D might be TRBD2 (6 bases). V was shortened by 1 base and J by 5 bases, with 19 bases between the two germline ends. The CDR3 loop spans 17 amino acids. The germline V gene has CDR1 LGHNA and CDR2 YNFKEQ. CDR3 sequence reads: CASSQAPTRGRGDTQYF. CDR3 DNA sequence: TGTGCCAGCAGCCAAGCTCCGACTAGAGGTCGTGGAGATACGCAGTATTTT.

This clonotype was observed a handful of times. The chain uses TRBV4-1 and TRBJ2-7; D is possibly TRBD1 or TRBD2 (5 bases each). The CDR3 covers 16 residues. CDR1 MGHRA and CDR2 YSYEKL come from the germline V gene. With 0 bases removed from V and 6 bases from J, the gap between germline ends came to 18 bases. The CDR3 sequence is CASSQDITGGWAEQYF. The CDR3 bases are TGCGCCAGCAGCCAAGATATCACAGGAGGCTGGGCCGAGCAGTACTTC.

The chain links TRBV7-6 to TRBJ1-2; D not resolved. CDR1 and CDR2 from the germline V gene are SGHVS and FNYEAQ. V was cut by 4 bases and J by 4 bases, with 13 bases left in between. This CDR3 comprises 14 residues. The CDR3 loop reads CASSSSAAFYGYTF. The CDR3 region has the DNA TGTGCCAGCAGCTCTAGTGCGGCATTCTATGGCTACACCTTC. The whole variable domain, filled in from reference TRBV7-6 and TRBJ1-2, reads GAGVSQSPRYKVTKRGQDVALRCDPISGHVSLYWYRQALGQGPEFLTYFNYEAQQDKSGLPNDRFSAERPEGSISTLTIQRTEQRDSAMYRCASSSSAAFYGYTFGSGTRLTVV.

The genes are TRBV7-2 and TRBJ1-5, with D possibly being TRBD1 (5 bases). V lost 0 bases to trimming and J lost 1 base, with 7 bases between them. This CDR3 is built from 15 residues. Germline CDR1 SGHTA, CDR2 FQGNSA. The CDR3 loop is CASSLAWGSNQPQHF. The CDR3 nucleotides are TGTGCCAGCAGCTTAGCGTGGGGCAGCAATCAGCCCCAGCATTTT.

This chain connects TRBV12-3 or TRBV12-4 to TRBJ2-1; TRBD2 aligns across 12 bases. The CDR3 is made up of 15 amino acids. V was pared by 5 bases and J by 7 bases, with 6 bases of the junction left unmatched. The CDR3 DNA is TGTGCCAGCAGTCAACTAGCGGGGGGACCTAATGAGCAGTTCTTC. It yields the protein CASSQLAGGPNEQFF.

The chain has TRBV7-6 and TRBJ2-3; perhaps D is TRBD1 or TRBD2 (6 bases each). The CDR3 runs to 14 residues. Trimming left V 4 bases short and J 4 bases short, with 12 bases between. CDR1 is SGHVS, CDR2 FNYEAQ, per germline. The CDR3 nucleotides read TGTGCCAGCAGCTCCTTAAGGGGGGCAGATACGCAGTATTTT. Translation gives CASSSLRGADTQYF.

V usage is TRBV19 and J usage is TRBJ1-2; D is undetermined. Trimming took 7 bases from V and 0 from J, leaving 6 bases between them. Germline values: CDR1 LNHDA, CDR2 SQIVND (reference sequence). The CDR3 runs to 12 residues. CDR3: CASTLPNYGYTF. The CDR3 region has the DNA TGTGCCAGTACACTTCCTAACTATGGCTACACCTTC. Together with reference TRBV19 and TRBJ1-2, the CDR3 gives the full variable domain: DGGITQSPKYLFRKEGQNVTLSCEQNLNHDAMYWYRQDPGQGLRLIYYSQIVNDFQKGDIAEGYSVSREKKESFPLTVTSAQKNPTAFYLCASTLPNYGYTFGSGTRLTVV.

This chain links TRBV6-2 or TRBV6-3 with TRBJ2-7; D tentatively reads TRBD1 or TRBD2 (6 bases each). Looked up from germline, CDR1 is MNHEY and CDR2 is SVGEGT. V lost 4 bases and J lost 2, with 9 bases in between. This CDR3 spans 13 amino acids. CDR3 sequence reads: CASSWGAAYEQYF. CDR3 in DNA: TGTGCCAGCAGTTGGGGGGCAGCCTACGAGCAGTACTTC.

This clonotype occurred a few times. This chain links TRBV7-2 with TRBJ2-1; 10 bases are shared with TRBD2. J gave up 4 bases and V 2 bases, and 5 bases lay outside the gene matches. This CDR3 is 16 amino acids long. Germline CDR1 and CDR2: SGHTA and FQGNSA. The CDR3 coding sequence is TGTGCCAGCAGCTTAAGCGGGAGGGGGGGATACAATGAGCAGTTCTTC. Its translation is CASSLSGRGGYNEQFF.

This clonotype appeared a few times. This sequence joins TRBV7-2 and TRBJ2-4; a possible D gene is TRBD2 (5 bases). The germline V gene has CDR1 SGHTA and CDR2 FQGNSA. V lost 2 bases, J lost 8 bases, and 13 bases lay in between. This CDR3 has 14 residues. The CDR3 coding sequence is TGTGCCAGCAGCTTACAAATGGGAGTGGACATTCAGTACTTC. Translating it yields CASSLQMGVDIQYF.

This clonotype was seen a few times. The V and J genes are TRBV7-2 and TRBJ1-5, with no clear D. CDR3 length: 19 residues. CDR1 SGHTA and CDR2 FQGNSA come from the germline V gene. The germline V and J ends were trimmed by 5 bases and 2 bases, with 25 bases remaining between them. The chain's CDR3 is CASSPPEAGRSGGNQPQHF. In nucleotides, the CDR3 is TGTGCCAGCAGCCCCCCGGAGGCAGGTCGCTCCGGGGGCAATCAGCCCCAGCATTTT.

The V call is TRBV7-2, the J call TRBJ1-1; 9 nucleotides line up with TRBD1. The V gene end was trimmed by 5 bases and the J gene end by 10 bases; junction bases not matched to a gene: 11. The CDR3 spans 14 residues. Germline assignment: CDR1 SGHTA and CDR2 FQGNSA. The CDR3 sequence is CASSPRTGDGGAFF. The DNA of the CDR3 is TGTGCCAGCAGCCCCCGGACAGGGGATGGAGGAGCTTTCTTT.

This clonotype was picked up a small number of times. The rearrangement uses TRBV7-2 and TRBJ1-2, with D possibly matching TRBD1 (6 bases). Germline loops: CDR1 SGHTA, CDR2 FQGNSA. This CDR3 spans 14 amino acids. V lost 4 bases to trimming and J lost 2 bases, with 11 bases between them. The CDR3, as DNA: TGTGCCAGCAGCTCCGGCAGGGGCAACTATGGCTACACCTTC. Translating gives CASSSGRGNYGYTF.

This clonotype was observed a single time. V gene TRBV10-2 combines with J gene TRBJ1-4; D gene ambiguous. Per germline, CDR1 WSHSY and CDR2 SAAADI. Between the trimmed V and J ends, which lost 4 bases and 9 bases, there was a span of 18 bases. This CDR3 comprises 15 residues. CDR3 protein: CASSVGMDDTKKLFF. CDR3 coding DNA: TGCGCCAGCAGTGTCGGTATGGATGATACTAAAAAACTGTTTTTT.

This clonotype was recorded a few times. The chain employs TRBV7-2 and TRBJ2-3, with 7 bases aligning to TRBD2. The CDR3 extends over 17 amino acids. With 5 bases clipped from V and 6 bases from J, the junction kept 17 bases outside the gene matches. Germline V gives CDR1 SGHTA, CDR2 FQGNSA. CDR3 loop: CASSPRWSGVNSDTQYF. CDR3 sequence (DNA): TGTGCCAGCAGCCCCCGGTGGAGCGGGGTTAATTCGGATACGCAGTATTTT.

The chain recombines TRBV20-1 with TRBJ2-3; 11 positions match TRBD2. Germline V gene data show CDR1 as DFQATT and CDR2 as SNEGSKA (reference sequence). There are 14 residues in the CDR3. With 8 bases clipped from V and 2 bases from J, the junction kept 6 bases outside the gene matches. The CDR3 bases are TGCAGTTCCCGTAGCGGGGGGGCCACAGATACGCAGTATTTT. As protein: CSSRSGGATDTQYF.